The source of this T cell receptor (beta chain) is a study of blood T cell repertoires in COVID-19. The wider study: Nucleic acid was either cDNA or gDNA, and it came from T cells, B-cell-depleted T cells, or PBMCs.

How the authors handled the data: Amplified reference gene primers provided the basis for estimating nucleated cell counts. TCRdb's table, derived via immunoSEQ multiplex PCR, lists solely in-frame clones and lacks some. V, J and clone size were drawn from that table, and D and trimming were deduced from the DNA. The sample lists 95,000 to 110,000 clones; roughly nine tenths were seen once. Germline V gene sequence: CDR1 LGHDT, CDR2 YNNKEL (reference sequence). The CDR3 is 16 amino acids. Trimming removed 3 bases at V and 5 bases at J, with 17 bases between. V and J are TRBV3-1 (or the pseudogene TRBV3-2) and TRBJ1-3; TRBD1 is a possible D gene (6 bases). The clonotype was recovered from a human donor in a cohort sampled during active COVID-19. Specimen: peripheral blood. The CDR3 nucleotides are TGTGCCAGCAGCCACGCTCAAAAACAGGGTAGAAACACCATATATTTT. It translates to CASSHAQKQGRNTIYF.